This T cell receptor beta chain was retrieved from a study of blood T cell repertoires in COVID-19. V lost 2 bases, J lost 6 bases, and 10 bases lay in between. Germline V gene lookup returns CDR1 KGHSH and CDR2 LQKENI. The length of the CDR3 is 14 residues. Recruitment covered roughly 22 US areas and drew participants whose ages spanned roughly 18 to 100 years. The study assigned cohorts using participant-reported clinical history. In the study's own analysis: How many nucleated cells were present was estimated from reference gene primer amplification. Clones were read by immunoSEQ multiplex PCR, and TCRdb kept only the in-frame ones, dropping some. V and J calls and clone size are as listed in that table; D and trimming were resolved from the DNA. In the table there are some 260,000 clones, approximately 90% of which are singletons.

The specimen was PBMCs or T cells enriched from blood (not recorded which). The source is a man in his forties who had recovered from COVID-19. The chain couples TRBV18 to TRBJ2-2; D ambiguous. CDR3 sequence: CASSPILSAGELFF. DNA for the CDR3: TGTGCCAGCTCACCAATCTTGTCGGCCGGGGAGCTGTTTTTT.